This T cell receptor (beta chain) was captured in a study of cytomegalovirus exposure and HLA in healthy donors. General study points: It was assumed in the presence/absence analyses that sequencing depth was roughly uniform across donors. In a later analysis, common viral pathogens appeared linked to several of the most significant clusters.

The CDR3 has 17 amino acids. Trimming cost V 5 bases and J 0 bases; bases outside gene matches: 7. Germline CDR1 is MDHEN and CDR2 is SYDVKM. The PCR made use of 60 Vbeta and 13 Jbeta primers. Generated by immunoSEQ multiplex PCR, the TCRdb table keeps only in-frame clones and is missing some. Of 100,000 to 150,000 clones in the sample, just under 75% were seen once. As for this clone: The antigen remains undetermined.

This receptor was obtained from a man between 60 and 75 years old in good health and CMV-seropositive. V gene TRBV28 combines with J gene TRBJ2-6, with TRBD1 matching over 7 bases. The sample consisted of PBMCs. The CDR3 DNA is TGTGCCAGCAGTCCCTACAGGGACAGCTCTGGGGCCAACGTCCTGACTTTC. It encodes CASSPYRDSSGANVLTF. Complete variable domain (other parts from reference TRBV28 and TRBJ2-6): DVKVTQSSRYLVKRTGEKVFLECVQDMDHENMFWYRQDPGLGLRLIYFSYDVKMKEKGDIPEGYSVSREKKERFSLILESASTNQTSMYLCASSPYRDSSGANVLTFGAGSRLTVL.